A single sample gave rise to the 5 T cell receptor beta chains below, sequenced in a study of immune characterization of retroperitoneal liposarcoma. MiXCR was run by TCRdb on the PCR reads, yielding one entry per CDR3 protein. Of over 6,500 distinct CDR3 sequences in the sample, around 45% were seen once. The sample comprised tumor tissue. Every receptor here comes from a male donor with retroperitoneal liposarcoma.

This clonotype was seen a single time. The CDR3 reads CACRGGGAGDHEQYF. CDR3 bases: TGTGCCTGCCGAGGGGGGGGGGCGGGAGACCACGAGCAGTACTTC. The genes are TRBV6-8 and TRBJ2-1; maybe TRBD2 (7 bases). The DNA end lines up better with TRBJ2-7; the J call may be wrong. From germline, CDR1 is MNHGY and CDR2 SAAAGT. The CDR3 covers 15 residues.

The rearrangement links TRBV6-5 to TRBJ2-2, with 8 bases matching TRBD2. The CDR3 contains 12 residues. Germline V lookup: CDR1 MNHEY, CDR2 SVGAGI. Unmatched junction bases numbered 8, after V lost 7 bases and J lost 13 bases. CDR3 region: CASTPGGGRLFF. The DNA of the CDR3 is TGTGCCAGCACCCCCGGGGGGGGCAGGCTGTTTTTT.

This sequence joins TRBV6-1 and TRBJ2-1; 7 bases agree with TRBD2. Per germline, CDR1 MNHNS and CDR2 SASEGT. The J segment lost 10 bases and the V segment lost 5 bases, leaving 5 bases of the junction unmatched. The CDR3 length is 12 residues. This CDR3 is CASSSSGYEQFF. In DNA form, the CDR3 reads TGTGCCAGCAGTAGTAGCGGGTACGAGCAGTTCTTC.

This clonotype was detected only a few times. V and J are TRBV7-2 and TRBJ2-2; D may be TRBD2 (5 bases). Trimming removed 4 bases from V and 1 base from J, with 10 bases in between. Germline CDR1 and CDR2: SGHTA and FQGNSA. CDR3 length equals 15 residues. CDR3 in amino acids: CASSSEGGNTGELFF. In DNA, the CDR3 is TGTGCCAGCAGCTCCGAGGGTGGGAACACCGGGGAGCTGTTTTTT.

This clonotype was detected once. The CDR3: CASSKWGPRAYNEQFF. The DNA of the CDR3 is TGTGCCAGCAGTAAATGGGGGCCTCGAGCCTACAATGAGCAGTTCTTC. This chain joins TRBV27 and TRBJ2-1; maybe TRBD1 (6 bases). Germline V gene data show CDR1 as MNHEY and CDR2 as SMNVEV (reference sequence). The CDR3 is made up of 16 amino acids. Trimming took 5 bases from V and 2 from J, leaving 16 bases between them.